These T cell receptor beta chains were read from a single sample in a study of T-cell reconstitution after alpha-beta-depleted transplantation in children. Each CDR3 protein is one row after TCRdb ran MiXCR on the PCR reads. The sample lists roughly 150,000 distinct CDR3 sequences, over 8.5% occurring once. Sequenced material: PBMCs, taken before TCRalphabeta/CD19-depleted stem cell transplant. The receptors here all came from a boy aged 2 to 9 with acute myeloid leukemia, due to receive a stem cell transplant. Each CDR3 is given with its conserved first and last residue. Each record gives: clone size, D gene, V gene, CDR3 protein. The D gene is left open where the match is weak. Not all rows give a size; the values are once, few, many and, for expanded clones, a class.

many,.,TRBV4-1,CASSQERGTGANVLTF
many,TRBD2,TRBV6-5,CASSPEAYGTNDNEQFF
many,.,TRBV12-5,CASGLSGSPLHF
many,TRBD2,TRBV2,CASGRRLAGDNEQFF
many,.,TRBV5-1,CASSSMLMGRGNTEAFF
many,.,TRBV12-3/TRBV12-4,CASSPQGMDQPQHF
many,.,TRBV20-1,CSARGGYEQYF
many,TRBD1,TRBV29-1,CSAGTGYGNEQYF
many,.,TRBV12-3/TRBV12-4,CASRWGPPNTEAFF
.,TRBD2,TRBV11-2,CASSFDGTSGNQQYF
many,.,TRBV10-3,CAISEFTGRPQHF
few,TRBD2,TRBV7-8,CASSLVSLAAITDTQYF
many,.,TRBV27,CASSSADYEQYF
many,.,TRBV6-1,CVSSETTGRTEAFF
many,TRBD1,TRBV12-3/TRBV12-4,CASSSGGHGNTIYF
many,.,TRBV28,CASSSRWTETNYGYTF
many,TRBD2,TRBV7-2,CASSLVWLAAEQYF
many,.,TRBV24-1,CATSDWKAHGYTF
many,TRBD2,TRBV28,CASSLLTASGSTDTQYF
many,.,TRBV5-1,CASSLLPTLALQETQYF